These 15 T cell receptor beta chains were all obtained from the same sample, sequenced in a study of post-analysis software for immune sequencing data. These TCRs' antigens remain unknown. Study-wide results and caveats: When patients were compared with controls, 4 or 5 TRBV segments were more frequent, TRBV5-6, TRBV5-1 and TRBV20-1 among them.

Unique molecular identifiers were carried by the TCR beta cDNA libraries. TCRdb re-called the PCR reads with MiXCR, one entry per CDR3 protein. The sample holds some 690,000 distinct CDR3 sequences, 55% to 60% seen once. Sequencing input: blood. These receptors were obtained from a girl between 2 and 10 years old with multiple sclerosis.

A few counts support this clonotype. The chain employs TRBV4-3 and TRBJ2-1; unclear D gene. V was trimmed by 2 bases and J by 0 bases, leaving 8 bases between them. Germline CDR1 reads LGHNA; CDR2 reads YSLEER. This CDR3 has 15 residues. CDR3 region: CASSQTASSYNEQFF. The CDR3 nucleotides read TGCGCCAGCAGCCAAACGGCAAGCTCCTACAATGAGCAGTTCTTC.

The V and J genes are TRBV7-2 and TRBJ2-5; 8 nucleotides agree with TRBD2. The CDR3 runs to 15 residues. The V and J ends lost 2 bases and 5 bases, in that order; junction bases with no gene match: 7. Germline V gives CDR1 SGHTA, CDR2 FQGNSA. The CDR3 bases are TGTGCCAGCAGCTTACGGGGGGGGGCGGGGGAGACCCAGTACTTC. As protein: CASSLRGGAGETQYF.

This chain uses TRBV9 with TRBJ2-7, with D perhaps matching TRBD1 or TRBD2 (5 bases each). The J call could be wrong; TRBJ2-5 is a better fit for the DNA end. The CDR3 has 14 residues. The germline V gene has CDR1 SGDLS and CDR2 YYNGEE. The CDR3 here is CASSPRDPVETQYF. CDR3 sequence (DNA): TGTGCCAGCAGCCCCCGGGACCCCGTGGAGACCCAGTACTTC.

This rearrangement joins TRBV7-2 to TRBJ2-7; no reliable D call. This CDR3 is built from 14 residues. The ends were cut back, 1 base at V and 3 bases at J, with 10 bases in the middle. Germline assignment: CDR1 SGHTA and CDR2 FQGNSA. The chain's CDR3 is CASSLGALHYEQYF. The CDR3, as DNA: TGTGCCAGCAGCTTAGGGGCACTTCACTACGAGCAGTACTTC.

This clonotype occurred a few times. The rearrangement joins TRBV12-3 or TRBV12-4 to TRBJ2-1, with no clear D. The length of the CDR3 is 17 residues. The V gene lost 0 bases and the J gene lost 1 base, with 13 bases spanning the gap. Here the CDR3 reads CASSLARSPISYNEQFF. The CDR3 region has the DNA TGTGCCAGCAGTTTAGCCCGATCCCCGATTTCCTACAATGAGCAGTTCTTC.

This clonotype has only a few counts. J is TRBJ2-7 and V is TRBV20-1; 11 bases fit TRBD2. Germline V lookup: CDR1 DFQATT, CDR2 SNEGSKA (reference sequence). J gave up 5 bases and V 3 bases, and 12 bases lay outside the gene matches. CDR3 size: 16 residues. The CDR3 coding sequence is TGCAGTGCTAGGAGGGTAGCGGGAGGGCCTAGGGACGAGCAGTACTTC. Residues: CSARRVAGGPRDEQYF.

This sequence joins TRBV20-1 and TRBJ2-5, with D possibly being TRBD2 (6 bases). CDR1 and CDR2 from the germline V gene are DFQATT and SNEGSKA (reference sequence). V lost 5 bases and J lost 4, with 17 bases in between. The CDR3 runs to 14 residues. For the CDR3, the DNA is TGCAGTGCTGGGGTTACGGGGGTTGGAGAGACCCAGTACTTC. This codes for CSAGVTGVGETQYF.

The J gene is TRBJ1-4, the V gene TRBV7-2, with D maybe TRBD1 (5 bases). Trimming stripped 6 bases from V and 9 bases from J, with 17 bases between. The germline gives CDR1 SGHTA, CDR2 FQGNSA. This CDR3 has 14 amino acids. CDR3 nucleotide sequence: TGTGCCAGCAGACGAGCACCCGGGACTCAAAAACTGTTTTTT. Translating it yields CASRRAPGTQKLFF.

This chain connects TRBV20-1 to TRBJ2-1; 10 positions agree with TRBD1. CDR3 length: 14 amino acids. V lost 5 bases and J lost 2; bases outside the gene matches: 3. In germline, CDR1 is DFQATT, CDR2 SNEGSKA (reference sequence). The CDR3 nucleotides read TGCAGTGCTCCGACAGGGGGCCCCTACAATGAGCAGTTCTTC. As protein: CSAPTGGPYNEQFF.

This clonotype has only a few counts. The chain joins TRBV13 to TRBJ2-5, with 10 bases identical to TRBD2. The germline V gene has CDR1 PRHDT and CDR2 FYEKMQ (reference sequence). V trimming: 4 bases; J trimming: 1 base; junction bases outside the gene matches: 6. This CDR3 is built from 16 residues. DNA of the CDR3: TGTGCCAGCAGCTGGACCCGGACTAGCGGCCAAGAGACCCAGTACTTC. Residues: CASSWTRTSGQETQYF. Combining the CDR3 with reference TRBV13 and TRBJ2-5 gives the whole variable domain AAGVIQSPRHLIKEKRETATLKCYPIPRHDTVYWYQQGPGQDPQFLISFYEKMQSDKGSIPDRFSAQQFSDYHSELNMSSLELGDSALYFCASSWTRTSGQETQYFGPGTRLLVL.

The chain has TRBV29-1 and TRBJ2-5; no reliable D call. Germline loops: CDR1 SQVTM, CDR2 ANQGSEA. V was trimmed by 0 bases and J by 11 bases, leaving 19 bases between them. This CDR3 has 14 amino acids. CDR3 loop: CSVEDPARGNEQYF. The CDR3 bases are TGCAGCGTTGAAGATCCCGCTAGAGGCAATGAGCAGTACTTC.

V usage is TRBV5-1 and J usage is TRBJ2-1; weak D call: TRBD2 (6 bases). The CDR3 spans 15 residues. The V gene lost 2 bases and the J gene lost 7 bases, with 16 bases spanning the gap. The V gene's germline CDR1 is SGHRS and CDR2 YFSETQ. CDR3 coding DNA: TGCGCCAGCAGCTTTCGGCCCGGGAGTCAGAATGAGCAGTTCTTC. Translating it yields CASSFRPGSQNEQFF. Together with reference TRBV5-1 and TRBJ2-1, the CDR3 gives the full variable domain: KAGVTQTPRYLIKTRGQQVTLSCSPISGHRSVSWYQQTPGQGLQFLFEYFSETQRNKGNFPGRFSGRQFSNSRSEMNVSTLELGDSALYLCASSFRPGSQNEQFFGPGTRLTVL.

This clonotype was seen a few times. This chain connects TRBV2 to TRBJ2-1, with D tentatively TRBD1 (5 bases). From germline, CDR1 is SNHLY and CDR2 FYNNEI. This CDR3 has 13 residues. V was pared by 6 bases and J by 4 bases, with 10 bases between. The CDR3 is CASRAGQYNEQFF. CDR3 nucleotide sequence: TGTGCCAGCAGGGCAGGGCAGTACAATGAGCAGTTCTTC.

This clonotype was seen a few times. The chain couples TRBV28 to TRBJ2-5; D gene unclear. The J call may be wrong; the DNA end is better matched by TRBJ2-7. Germline V lookup: CDR1 MDHEN, CDR2 SYDVKM. The CDR3 loop spans 14 amino acids. The CDR3 here is CASSSIGPLGEQYF. The CDR3 region has the DNA TGTGCCAGCAGTTCGATTGGCCCCTTGGGCGAGCAGTACTTC.

This clonotype was found a few times. The chain has TRBV29-1 and TRBJ2-1, with 7 bases matching TRBD2. J was trimmed by 4 bases and V by 6 bases; bases with no gene match: 9. The CDR3 has 14 amino acids. Germline V gene sequence: CDR1 SQVTM, CDR2 ANQGSEA. CDR3: CSVAPLAPYNEQFF. The DNA of the CDR3 is TGCAGCGTGGCCCCACTAGCGCCGTACAATGAGCAGTTCTTC.